The next 8 T cell receptor beta chains were all read from a single sample in a study of blood T cell repertoires in COVID-19. Using immunoSEQ multiplex PCR, the repertoire was profiled, and TCRdb retains in-frame clones only, with some absent. The sample shows around 83,000 clones, approximately 86% of them seen only once. The sample comprised peripheral blood. These receptors all stem from a man older than 75 with active or convalescent COVID-19.

The rearrangement uses TRBV19 and TRBJ2-5; 8 nucleotides align to TRBD2. Germline trimming cut 9 bases from V and 1 base from J; bases unmatched to any gene: 10. The CDR3 totals 15 residues. CDR1 LNHDA and CDR2 SQIVND come from the germline V gene (reference sequence). CDR3 amino acids: CASGRVAGLQETQYF. Here the CDR3 DNA reads TGTGCCAGCGGTCGGGTAGCGGGGCTCCAAGAGACCCAGTACTTC.

Comment on this clone: The sample holds other DNA sequences that translate to the same CDR3. The chain combines TRBV19 with TRBJ1-5, with D perhaps matching TRBD1 (6 bases). This CDR3 contains 16 residues. Germline CDR1 is LNHDA and CDR2 is SQIVND (reference sequence). V lost 1 base and J 2 bases, leaving 12 bases between the germline ends. The CDR3 loop reads CASSIGGRGGNQPQHF. Written as DNA, the CDR3 is TGTGCCAGTAGTATAGGCGGCAGGGGCGGCAATCAGCCCCAGCATTTT. Drawing the rest from reference TRBV19 and TRBJ1-5, the complete variable domain is DGGITQSPKYLFRKEGQNVTLSCEQNLNHDAMYWYRQDPGQGLRLIYYSQIVNDFQKGDIAEGYSVSREKKESFPLTVTSAQKNPTAFYLCASSIGGRGGNQPQHFGDGTRLSIL.

The J gene is TRBJ2-1, the V gene TRBV5-1, with D perhaps TRBD2 (6 bases). With 0 bases removed from V and 9 bases from J, the gap between germline ends came to 22 bases. CDR1 and CDR2 from the germline V gene are SGHRS and YFSETQ. The CDR3 totals 17 residues. The CDR3 coding sequence is TGCGCCAGCAGCTTGGGCCTAGCGACTCATCAGGGACGTGAGCAGTTCTTC. This codes for CASSLGLATHQGREQFF.

The chain combines TRBV5-1 with TRBJ1-2, with unresolved D. Germline-derived CDR1 and CDR2 are SGHRS and YFSETQ. Trimming took 1 base from V and 2 from J, leaving 12 bases between them. CDR3 length equals 15 residues. The CDR3 DNA follows: TGCGCCAGCAGCTTGAACGTCCAGGCGAACTATGGCTACACCTTC. Translating it yields CASSLNVQANYGYTF.

The V gene is TRBV30, the J gene TRBJ1-3, with D unresolved. Trimming took 5 bases from V and 0 from J, leaving 5 bases between them. Germline CDR1 reads GTSNPN; CDR2 reads SVGIG (reference sequence). The CDR3 has 12 amino acids. The CDR3 loop is CAWGSSGNTIYF. CDR3 in DNA: TGTGCCTGGGGGAGCTCTGGAAACACCATATATTTT.

In this sample, this clone turned up once. The CDR3 DNA sequence: TGTGCCAGCAGTGATTTTGGCAGGGTGGTCACAGATACGCAGTATTTT. This encodes CASSDFGRVVTDTQYF. V is TRBV6-1 and J is TRBJ2-3; possible D gene TRBD1, 5 bases. V was clipped by 3 bases and J by 2 bases, with 15 bases between them. The germline V gene has CDR1 MNHNS and CDR2 SASEGT. This CDR3 contains 16 residues.

V is TRBV7-9 and J is TRBJ2-5; 10 bases are shared with TRBD1. This CDR3 has 15 residues. Germline-derived CDR1 and CDR2 are SEHNR and FQNEAQ (reference sequence). V shed 5 bases, J shed 5 bases, and the junction held 8 bases outside the gene matches. In nucleotides, the CDR3 is TGTGCCAGCAGCCACGGGACAGGGGCTGGTGAGACCCAGTACTTC. It is translated as CASSHGTGAGETQYF.

The chain recombines TRBV28 with TRBJ2-7; 13 bases map to TRBD2. The ends lost 6 bases at V and 2 bases at J; junction bases unmatched: 4. CDR3 length: 15 residues. The germline gives CDR1 MDHEN, CDR2 SYDVKM. The CDR3, as DNA: TGTGCCAGCAGGCCTGGACTAGCGGGGGCCTACGAGCAGTACGTC. This sequence encodes CASRPGLAGAYEQYV.